The next 32 T cell receptor beta chains were all read from a single sample in a study of blood T cell repertoires in COVID-19. The assay was immunoSEQ multiplex PCR, and TCRdb's table has in-frame clones only and misses some. This repertoire shows about 410,000 clones, approximately 89% found once; its top ten account for approximately 1.5%. The specimen was peripheral blood. Receptors were obtained from a woman in her 40s with COVID-19, enrolled during active disease.

Concerning this clone: Other DNA sequences from this sample encode an identical CDR3 as well. The CDR3 bases are TGTGCCAGCTCACCGGACAGTCTCTATGGCTACACCTTC. Translating gives CASSPDSLYGYTF. V usage is TRBV18 and J usage is TRBJ1-2, with a weak D call TRBD1 (6 bases). Germline loops: CDR1 KGHSH, CDR2 LQKENI. Trimming took 3 bases from V and 4 from J, leaving 9 bases between them. This CDR3 is 13 amino acids long.

CDR3 protein: CASSLGQAERPQHF. In DNA, the CDR3 is TGTGCCAGCAGTTTGGGACAGGCCGAGCGGCCCCAGCATTTT. The V and J genes are TRBV2 and TRBJ1-5, with 8 bases matching TRBD1. The V gene's germline CDR1 is SNHLY and CDR2 FYNNEI. The V segment lost 5 bases and the J segment 9 bases; nucleotides outside the gene matches: 9. The CDR3 runs 14 residues.

This chain connects TRBV7-2 to TRBJ2-3, with D maybe TRBD1 (5 bases). CDR1 SGHTA and CDR2 FQGNSA come from the germline V gene. V lost 1 base to trimming and J lost 6 bases, with 11 bases between them. There are 14 residues in the CDR3. The DNA for the CDR3 is TGTGCCAGCAGCTTAGAAGGACAAGGTGATACGCAGTATTTT. Its translation: CASSLEGQGDTQYF.

The rearrangement uses TRBV6-2 or TRBV6-3 and TRBJ1-2, with 8 nucleotides matching TRBD1. The CDR3 is 13 amino acids. Germline V gene data show CDR1 as MNHEY and CDR2 as SVGEGT. Trimming removed 6 bases from V and 4 bases from J; junction bases left unmatched: 4. Written as DNA, the CDR3 is TGTGCCAGCAGCTCGGGACAGGCCTATGGCTACACCTTC. It translates to CASSSGQAYGYTF.

The chain has TRBV7-2 and TRBJ1-3, with D possibly matching TRBD1 (5 bases). Germline values: CDR1 SGHTA, CDR2 FQGNSA. This CDR3 is 13 amino acids long. The V gene lost 4 bases and the J gene lost 6 bases, with 10 bases spanning the gap. CDR3: CASSSRGQNTIYF. The CDR3 coding sequence is TGTGCCAGCAGCTCTAGGGGTCAAAACACCATATATTTT.

This chain links TRBV28 with TRBJ1-6; D is possibly TRBD1 (5 bases). This CDR3 contains 14 residues. The germline CDR1 and CDR2 sequences are MDHEN and SYDVKM. Deletions cut 2 bases from V and 10 bases from J, with 12 bases between. CDR3 protein: CASSLRTSRSPLHF. CDR3 DNA sequence: TGTGCCAGCAGTTTAAGGACATCGCGCTCACCCCTCCACTTT. Variable domain in full (rest from reference TRBV28 and TRBJ1-6): DVKVTQSSRYLVKRTGEKVFLECVQDMDHENMFWYRQDPGLGLRLIYFSYDVKMKEKGDIPEGYSVSREKKERFSLILESASTNQTSMYLCASSLRTSRSPLHFGNGTRLTVT.

A remark on this clone: Mismatch with germline at one junction end may stem from a read error. The rearrangement uses TRBV7-7 and TRBJ2-3; D might be TRBD2 (5 bases). The CDR3 runs to 15 residues. Germline V gene lookup returns CDR1 SSHAT and CDR2 FNYEAQ (reference sequence). In nucleotides, the CDR3 is TGTGCTAGCAGCTTAGGTCGGACTAGCACAGATACGCAGTATTTT. It specifies CASSLGRTSTDTQYF.

V usage is TRBV29-1 and J usage is TRBJ1-5; D is possibly TRBD1 (6 bases). The germline V and J ends were trimmed by 5 bases and 0 bases, with 11 bases remaining between them. CDR1 is SQVTM and CDR2 is ANQGSEA in the germline V gene. The CDR3 is 14 amino acids. The CDR3 DNA is TGCAGCGTTCTTGACAGGACTAGCAATCAGCCCCAGCATTTT. Amino acids: CSVLDRTSNQPQHF.

This clone has just one count. The chain uses TRBV3-1 (or the pseudogene TRBV3-2) and TRBJ2-7; the match to TRBD2 covers 9 bases. The CDR3 consists of 13 residues. V lost 9 bases and J lost 2; bases outside the gene matches: 5. The germline gives CDR1 LGHDT, CDR2 YNNKEL (reference sequence). CDR3: CASSGGSTYEQYF. In nucleotides, the CDR3 is TGTGCCAGTAGCGGGGGCTCCACCTACGAGCAGTACTTC.

This rearrangement joins TRBV12-3 or TRBV12-4 to TRBJ1-2, with D maybe TRBD1 (6 bases). Trimming removed 3 bases from V and 2 bases from J, with 7 bases in between. This CDR3 is built from 13 residues. The CDR3 DNA reads as TGTGCCAGCAGTTTCCAGGGGAACTATGGCTACACCTTC. It codes for CASSFQGNYGYTF.

The chain combines TRBV4-1 with TRBJ2-5, with 10 bases matching TRBD2. The V gene's germline CDR1 is MGHRA and CDR2 YSYEKL. The CDR3 covers 19 residues. V shed 3 bases and J 0 bases; nucleotides not matched to a gene: 13. The chain's CDR3 is CASSHDPAPLAGNQETQYF. In DNA, the CDR3 is TGCGCCAGCAGCCACGATCCCGCCCCACTAGCGGGGAACCAAGAGACCCAGTACTTC.

The J gene is TRBJ1-5, the V gene TRBV30, with D hard to call. Germline V gene data show CDR1 as GTSNPN and CDR2 as SVGIG (reference sequence). V dropped 0 bases and J dropped 6 bases, with 9 bases sitting between them. The length of the CDR3 is 13 residues. CDR3 loop: CAWSVLGSQPQHF. In nucleotides, the CDR3 is TGTGCCTGGAGTGTACTTGGTAGTCAGCCCCAGCATTTT.

This clone has only one observation. The chain is built from TRBV7-9 and TRBJ1-4; D not certain. The V end lost 6 bases, the J end lost 4 bases, and 12 bases lay between the germline ends. CDR1 is SEHNR, CDR2 FQNEAQ, per germline (reference sequence). The CDR3 has 14 residues. CDR3 DNA sequence: TGTGCCAGCAGTCCGACTGATTTTAATGAAAAACTGTTTTTT. Translation: CASSPTDFNEKLFF.

V usage is TRBV9 and J usage is TRBJ2-6; 7 bases match TRBD2. Trimming removed 0 bases from V and 4 bases from J; junction bases left unmatched: 10. The CDR3 sequence is 18 residues long. CDR1 and CDR2 from the germline V gene are SGDLS and YYNGEE. In DNA, the CDR3 is TGTGCCAGCAGCGTAGATGTCCGGGGAGGGGCAGGGGCCAACGTCCTGACTTTC. Protein: CASSVDVRGGAGANVLTF.

V usage is TRBV28 and J usage is TRBJ2-7, with D maybe TRBD2 (5 bases). Germline CDR1 is MDHEN and CDR2 is SYDVKM. The CDR3 has 15 amino acids. V was cut by 9 bases and J by 0 bases, with 18 bases left in between. CDR3 residues: CASSTTGGFSYEQYF. For the CDR3, the DNA is TGTGCCAGTAGTACAACTGGAGGTTTCTCCTACGAGCAGTACTTC.

The chain has TRBV7-9 and TRBJ1-4, with 9 bases identical to TRBD1. The germline V gene encodes CDR1 SEHNR and CDR2 FQNEAQ (reference sequence). The CDR3 length is 14 residues. The ends lost 5 bases at V and 5 bases at J; junction bases unmatched: 3. The chain's CDR3 is CASSLTGGNEKLFF. CDR3 nucleotide sequence: TGTGCCAGCAGCCTAACAGGGGGCAATGAAAAACTGTTTTTT.

V is TRBV20-1 and J is TRBJ2-5; 10 bases line up with TRBD1. Trimming at V came to 3 bases and at J to 4 bases, leaving 8 bases not matched to a gene. CDR1 is DFQATT and CDR2 is SNEGSKA in the germline V gene (reference sequence). CDR3 length: 15 amino acids. Here the CDR3 reads CSASRPGQGRETQYF. CDR3 nucleotides: TGCAGTGCTAGTCGACCGGGACAGGGGAGAGAGACCCAGTACTTC.

V gene TRBV19 combines with J gene TRBJ1-2; 7 nucleotides line up with TRBD1. Germline CDR1 is LNHDA and CDR2 is SQIVND (reference sequence). This CDR3 is built from 12 residues. V was clipped by 7 bases and J by 4 bases; unmatched bases: 3. CDR3 sequence (DNA): TGTGCCAGTAACCACAGGGGCTATGGCTACACCTTC. It translates to CASNHRGYGYTF.

This chain uses TRBV27 with TRBJ2-7, with TRBD2 matching over 9 bases. The CDR3 loop spans 15 amino acids. Looked up from germline, CDR1 is MNHEY and CDR2 is SMNVEV (reference sequence). V was pared by 6 bases and J by 2 bases, with 8 bases of the junction left unmatched. CDR3 amino acids: CASSHGAGGPYEQYF. In DNA, the CDR3 is TGTGCCAGCAGCCACGGAGCGGGAGGCCCCTACGAGCAGTACTTC.

The chain combines TRBV4-3 with TRBJ1-1, with D perhaps TRBD1 (6 bases). The germline CDR1 and CDR2 sequences are LGHNA and YSLEER. The CDR3 has 13 residues. V lost 0 bases, J lost 11 bases, and 13 bases lay in between. The CDR3 protein is CASSQDLRGEAFF. Here the CDR3 DNA reads TGCGCCAGCAGCCAAGATCTCAGGGGTGAGGCTTTCTTT.

This chain links TRBV19 with TRBJ1-2; 8 nucleotides align to TRBD1. Looked up from germline, CDR1 is LNHDA and CDR2 is SQIVND (reference sequence). The trim removed 4 bases at V and 5 bases at J, leaving 9 bases unmatched. The CDR3 consists of 15 residues. The CDR3 loop reads CASSTLGQGKYGYTF. In DNA, the CDR3 is TGTGCCAGTAGTACTCTCGGACAGGGAAAATATGGCTACACCTTC.

The chain combines TRBV6-2 or TRBV6-3 with TRBJ1-1; 12 bases match TRBD1. V lost 6 bases to trimming and J lost 11 bases; unmatched junction nucleotides: 10. Germline loops: CDR1 MNHEY, CDR2 SVGEGT. The CDR3 covers 14 residues. CDR3 in amino acids: CASSPGGTGGWAFF. The CDR3 coding sequence is TGTGCCAGCAGCCCCGGGGGGACAGGGGGCTGGGCTTTCTTT.

This clone was counted once. V usage is TRBV9 and J usage is TRBJ1-2; TRBD1 matches 10 bases. The CDR3 covers 14 residues. Germline V CDR1 and CDR2: SGDLS, YYNGEE. The V gene end was trimmed by 0 bases and the J gene end by 9 bases; junction bases not matched to a gene: 5. DNA for the CDR3: TGTGCCAGCAGCGTAGGGACAGGGGGTGGAAGCTACACCTTC. Amino acids: CASSVGTGGGSYTF.

The CDR3 region is CASSRGTGDQPQHF. The CDR3 DNA is TGTGCCAGCAGTCGGGGGACAGGGGATCAGCCCCAGCATTTT. The gene calls are TRBV6-5 and TRBJ1-5; 10 bases map to TRBD1. The CDR3 is 14 amino acids. Germline lookup yields CDR1 MNHEY and CDR2 SVGAGI. The V and J ends lost 5 bases and 5 bases, in that order; junction bases with no gene match: 3.

This clone showed up just a few times. The chain recombines TRBV28 with TRBJ2-7, with TRBD1 matching 8 bases. The CDR3 runs 17 residues. CDR1 MDHEN and CDR2 SYDVKM come from the germline V gene. The V and J ends lost 3 bases and 3 bases, in that order; junction bases with no gene match: 13. The chain's CDR3 is CASSFPLSGQGLYEQYF. The CDR3, as DNA: TGTGCCAGCAGTTTCCCCCTGAGCGGACAGGGACTCTACGAGCAGTACTTC.

This chain connects TRBV19 to TRBJ2-1; D unclear. The CDR3 totals 12 residues. The germline V and J ends were trimmed by 0 bases and 15 bases, with 12 bases remaining between them. Germline CDR1 LNHDA, CDR2 SQIVND (reference sequence). CDR3 DNA: TGTGCCAGTAGTATAGATCGTGTCAGATTGTTCTTC. As protein: CASSIDRVRLFF. The full variable domain, rest sourced from reference TRBV19 and TRBJ2-1, is DGGITQSPKYLFRKEGQNVTLSCEQNLNHDAMYWYRQDPGQGLRLIYYSQIVNDFQKGDIAEGYSVSREKKESFPLTVTSAQKNPTAFYLCASSIDRVRLFFGPGTRLTVL.

This clone was found a few times. The V gene is TRBV6-2 or TRBV6-3, the J gene TRBJ1-2, with 9 nucleotides matching TRBD1. V shed 2 bases, J shed 0 bases, and the junction held 1 base outside the gene matches. CDR3 length: 15 amino acids. Germline CDR1 is MNHEY and CDR2 is SVGEGT. CDR3 amino acids: CASSYGQGSNYGYTF. CDR3 bases: TGTGCCAGCAGTTACGGACAGGGGTCTAACTATGGCTACACCTTC.

The V gene is TRBV21-1, the J gene TRBJ2-7; the D call TRBD2 from the table was never checked on the DNA. TRBV21-1 has pseudogene status. This CDR3 region has 18 residues. Written as DNA, the CDR3 is TGTGCCAGCAGCAAAGCAAGTGGAGGCCCCGTGGGAATCTACGAGCAGTACTTC. Encoded protein: CASSKASGGPVGIYEQYF.

The chain carries TRBV19 and TRBJ2-1, with 10 positions matching TRBD2. Per germline, CDR1 LNHDA and CDR2 SQIVND (reference sequence). V shed 10 bases, J shed 0 bases, and the junction held 18 bases outside the gene matches. The CDR3 runs to 19 residues. The CDR3 protein is CATNPKLAGSTRSYNEQFF. The DNA of the CDR3 is TGTGCCACTAATCCCAAACTAGCGGGATCTACGCGCTCCTACAATGAGCAGTTCTTC.

The chain couples TRBV7-2 to TRBJ2-1; tentatively, D is TRBD1 (7 bases). Germline V gene lookup returns CDR1 SGHTA and CDR2 FQGNSA. Between the trimmed V and J ends, which lost 0 bases and 7 bases, there was a span of 31 bases. CDR3 length: 21 amino acids. The DNA for the CDR3 is TGTGCCAGCAGCTTAGCCTACCCGAGTTGGGACAGCCTCACACGGGGGAATGAGCAGTTCTTC. Protein sequence: CASSLAYPSWDSLTRGNEQFF. Using reference TRBV7-2 and TRBJ2-1 for the parts outside the CDR3, the full variable domain is GAGVSQSPSNKVTEKGKDVELRCDPISGHTALYWYRQSLGQGLEFLIYFQGNSAPDKSGLPSDRFSAERTGGSVSTLTIQRTQQEDSAVYLCASSLAYPSWDSLTRGNEQFFGPGTRLTVL.

This chain connects TRBV4-3 to TRBJ1-1, with no clear D. This CDR3 has 12 residues. V was trimmed by 1 base and J by 11 bases, leaving 11 bases between them. In germline, CDR1 is LGHNA, CDR2 YSLEER. The CDR3 DNA reads TGCGCCAGCAGCCAAGTCCTCGGGGTGGCTTTCTTT. Amino acids: CASSQVLGVAFF.

The V and J genes are TRBV5-1 and TRBJ1-4; TRBD1 might be the D (6 bases). V lost 0 bases and J lost 6, with 9 bases in between. Germline CDR1 SGHRS, CDR2 YFSETQ. The CDR3 has 14 amino acids. CDR3 in amino acids: CASSLGRGDEKLFF. The CDR3 DNA reads TGCGCCAGCAGCTTGGGCAGGGGCGATGAAAAACTGTTTTTT.